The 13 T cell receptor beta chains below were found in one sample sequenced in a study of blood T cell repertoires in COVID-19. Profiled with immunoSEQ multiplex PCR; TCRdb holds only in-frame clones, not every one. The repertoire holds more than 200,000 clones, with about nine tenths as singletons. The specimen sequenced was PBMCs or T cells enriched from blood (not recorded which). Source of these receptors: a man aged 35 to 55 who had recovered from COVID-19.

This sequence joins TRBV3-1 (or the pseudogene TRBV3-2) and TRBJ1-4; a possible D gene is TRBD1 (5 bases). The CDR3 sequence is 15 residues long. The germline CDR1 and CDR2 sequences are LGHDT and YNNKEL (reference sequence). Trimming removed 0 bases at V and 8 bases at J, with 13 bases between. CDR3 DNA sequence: TGTGCCAGCAGCCAAGAGGGTGCAGGGTTAGAAAAACTGTTTTTT. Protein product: CASSQEGAGLEKLFF.

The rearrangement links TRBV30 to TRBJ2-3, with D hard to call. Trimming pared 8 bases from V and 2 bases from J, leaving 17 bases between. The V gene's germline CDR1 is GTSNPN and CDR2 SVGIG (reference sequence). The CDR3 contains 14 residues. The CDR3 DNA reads TGTGCCGGGGTAGGCGGATCCCTCACAGATACGCAGTATTTT. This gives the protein CAGVGGSLTDTQYF.

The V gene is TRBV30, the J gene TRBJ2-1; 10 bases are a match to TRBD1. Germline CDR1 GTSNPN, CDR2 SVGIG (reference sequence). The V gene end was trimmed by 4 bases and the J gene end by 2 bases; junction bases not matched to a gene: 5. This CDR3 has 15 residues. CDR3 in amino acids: CAWNPDRGPYNEQFF. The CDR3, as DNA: TGTGCCTGGAATCCCGACAGGGGGCCCTACAATGAGCAGTTCTTC.

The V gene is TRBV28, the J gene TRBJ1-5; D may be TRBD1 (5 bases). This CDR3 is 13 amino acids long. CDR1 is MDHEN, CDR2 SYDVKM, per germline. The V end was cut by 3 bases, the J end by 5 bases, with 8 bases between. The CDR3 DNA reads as TGTGCCAGCAGTTTCAGGGTCGATCAGCCCCAGCATTTT. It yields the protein CASSFRVDQPQHF.

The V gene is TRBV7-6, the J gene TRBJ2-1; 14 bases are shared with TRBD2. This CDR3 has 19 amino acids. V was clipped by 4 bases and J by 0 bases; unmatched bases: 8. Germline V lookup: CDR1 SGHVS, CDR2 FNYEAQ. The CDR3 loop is CASSSRLAGGPSSYNEQFF. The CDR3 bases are TGTGCCAGCAGCTCGCGACTAGCGGGGGGGCCTAGCTCCTACAATGAGCAGTTCTTC.

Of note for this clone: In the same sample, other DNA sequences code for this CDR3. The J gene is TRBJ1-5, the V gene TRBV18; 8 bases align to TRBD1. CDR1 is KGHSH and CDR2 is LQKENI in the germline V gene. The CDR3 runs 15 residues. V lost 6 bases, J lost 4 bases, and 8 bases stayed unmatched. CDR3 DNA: TGTGCCAGCTCCCCCGGGACAGGTACAAATCAGCCCCAGCATTTT. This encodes CASSPGTGTNQPQHF.

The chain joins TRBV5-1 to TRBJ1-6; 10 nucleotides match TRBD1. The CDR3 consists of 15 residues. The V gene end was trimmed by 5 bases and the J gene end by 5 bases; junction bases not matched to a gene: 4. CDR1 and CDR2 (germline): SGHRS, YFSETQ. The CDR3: CASRRDRGHNSPLHF. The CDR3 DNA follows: TGCGCCAGCAGACGAGACAGGGGGCATAATTCACCCCTCCACTTT.

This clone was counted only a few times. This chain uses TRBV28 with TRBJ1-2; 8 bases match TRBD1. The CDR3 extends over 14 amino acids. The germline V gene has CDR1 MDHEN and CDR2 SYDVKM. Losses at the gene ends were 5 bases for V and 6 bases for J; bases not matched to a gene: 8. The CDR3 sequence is CASSGTGKGHGYTF. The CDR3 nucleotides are TGTGCCAGCAGTGGGACAGGAAAGGGGCATGGCTACACCTTC.

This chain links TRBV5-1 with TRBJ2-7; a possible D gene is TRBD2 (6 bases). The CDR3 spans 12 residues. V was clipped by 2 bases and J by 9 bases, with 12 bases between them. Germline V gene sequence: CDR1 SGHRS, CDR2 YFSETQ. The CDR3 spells CASSFQEGWQYF. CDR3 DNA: TGCGCCAGCAGCTTCCAGGAGGGGTGGCAGTACTTC.

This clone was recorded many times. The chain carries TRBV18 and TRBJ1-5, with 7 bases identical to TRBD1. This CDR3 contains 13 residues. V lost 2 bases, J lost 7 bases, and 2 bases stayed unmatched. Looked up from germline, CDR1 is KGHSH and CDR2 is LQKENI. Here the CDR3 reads CASSPDREQPQHF. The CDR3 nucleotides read TGTGCCAGCTCACCAGACAGGGAACAGCCCCAGCATTTT.

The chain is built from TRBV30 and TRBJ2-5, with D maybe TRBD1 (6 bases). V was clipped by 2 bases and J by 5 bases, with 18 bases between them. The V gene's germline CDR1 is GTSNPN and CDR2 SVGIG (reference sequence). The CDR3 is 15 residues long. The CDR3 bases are TGTGCCTGGAGTACGACACAGGGAGTGGTGGAGACCCAGTACTTC. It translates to CAWSTTQGVVETQYF. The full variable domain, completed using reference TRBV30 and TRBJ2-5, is SQTIHQWPATLVQPVGSPLSLECTVEGTSNPNLYWYRQAAGRGLQLLFYSVGIGQISSEVPQNLSASRPQDRQFILSSKKLLLSDSGFYLCAWSTTQGVVETQYFGPGTRLLVL.

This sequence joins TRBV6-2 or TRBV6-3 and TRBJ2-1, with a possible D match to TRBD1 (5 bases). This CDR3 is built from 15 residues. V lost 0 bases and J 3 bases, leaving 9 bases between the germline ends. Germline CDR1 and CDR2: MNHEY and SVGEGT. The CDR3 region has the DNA TGTGCCAGCAGTTACTCGGCAGGGAACTACAATGAGCAGTTCTTC. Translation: CASSYSAGNYNEQFF.

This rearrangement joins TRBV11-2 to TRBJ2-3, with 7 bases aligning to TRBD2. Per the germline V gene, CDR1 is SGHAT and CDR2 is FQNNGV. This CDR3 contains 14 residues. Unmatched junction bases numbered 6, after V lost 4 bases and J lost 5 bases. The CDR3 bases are TGTGCCAGCAGCTGGGCGGGAGTGATAGATACGCAGTATTTT. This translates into CASSWAGVIDTQYF.